This is a list of T cell receptor beta chains from one sample in a study of T cells in Graves' hyperthyroidism and ophthalmopathy. TCRdb reprocessed the multiplex PCR reads with MiXCR, giving one entry per CDR3 protein. The data hold around 600,000 distinct CDR3 sequences, with more than 13% observed a single time. Material: blood. Receptors were obtained from a woman aged 18-29 years with Graves' ophthalmopathy. Each CDR3 is given without its conserved first and last residue. D genes are given only for firm matches.

v_call,j_call,d_call,cdr3_aa
TRBV6-2/TRBV6-3,TRBJ2-7,-,ASSYALGEQY
TRBV6-4,TRBJ2-2,-,ASSDSDTGELF
TRBV4-3,TRBJ2-2,TRBD2,ASSQGSSGNTGELF
TRBV11-2,TRBJ2-5,-,ASRFLQRGTQY
TRBV27,TRBJ1-5,-,ASHPRMEGQPQH
TRBV6-2/TRBV6-3,TRBJ2-1,TRBD2,ASSAGLADYNEQF
TRBV12-5,TRBJ2-5,-,ASGLGQLQETQY
TRBV5-1,TRBJ2-5,-,ASSLGPPPETQY
TRBV5-1,TRBJ2-5,TRBD2,ASSLWRETQETQY
TRBV28,TRBJ2-5,-,ATPGDLGETQY
TRBV7-3,TRBJ2-3,-,ASSVSGGDTQY
TRBV12-3/TRBV12-4,TRBJ2-3,TRBD1,ASSPTGIITDTQY
TRBV9,TRBJ2-3,-,ASSSPSAEPTDTQY
TRBV7-9,TRBJ2-3,-,ASRNGAGTDTQY
TRBV15,TRBJ2-6,-,ATSSPQGGSSGANVLT
TRBV20-1,TRBJ2-3,-,SASGRADTQY
TRBV30,TRBJ2-3,-,AWSENTADTQY
TRBV4-1,TRBJ2-1,-,ASSQPGVVEQF
TRBV5-1,TRBJ1-2,-,ASSSGLTSYGYT
TRBV20-1,TRBJ2-2,TRBD2,SARDLTSGKGAGELF
TRBV5-1,TRBJ2-7,TRBD2,ASSWMTSGRLPAGEQY
TRBV6-2/TRBV6-3,TRBJ2-1,-,ASKPSASYNEQF
TRBV5-6,TRBJ1-5,TRBD1,ASSLGQGGWNNQPQH
TRBV12-3/TRBV12-4,TRBJ1-2,TRBD1,ASSYGGTAIRNGYT
TRBV27,TRBJ1-1,-,ASSFDWAIGLQAF
TRBV6-2/TRBV6-3,TRBJ1-5,-,ASSTGNSNQPQH
TRBV7-3,TRBJ2-2,-,ASSPQSGELF
TRBV18,TRBJ1-5,TRBD1,ASSSREDRGYQPQH
TRBV20-1,TRBJ2-5,-,SAREPVRGETQY
TRBV3-1,TRBJ2-3,TRBD2,ASSHTSGRDLDTQY
TRBV28,TRBJ2-3,-,ASSWDIRTDTQY
TRBV28,TRBJ2-5,-,ASSHDRGSPGTQY
TRBV27,TRBJ1-5,-,ASSLLGLNNQPQH
TRBV6-1,TRBJ1-2,-,ASSTRTGSNYGYT
TRBV9,TRBJ2-5,-,ASSEGGYRTQY
TRBV6-5,TRBJ2-1,TRBD2,ASSYRLAAYNEQF
TRBV3-1,TRBJ2-7,-,ASSQAAASSYEQY
TRBV27,TRBJ2-1,-,ASSLDGRSYNEQF
TRBV6-2/TRBV6-3,TRBJ1-1,TRBD1,ASSKQGEAF
TRBV6-9,TRBJ1-1,-,AGTPWGWGNTEAF
TRBV7-8,TRBJ2-1,-,ASSLELGVLYNEQF
TRBV18,TRBJ1-2,-,ASSPPEEGPGYT
TRBV4-1,TRBJ1-1,TRBD1,ASSQERGRTRGLNTEAF
TRBV9,TRBJ1-1,-,ASSVPRPVAF
TRBV13,TRBJ1-1,-,ASSPPGEFAEAF
TRBV28,TRBJ2-5,TRBD2,ASSSRGDQETQY
TRBV18,TRBJ1-6,-,ASSPYRESNSPLH
TRBV24-1,TRBJ2-1,TRBD2,ATSELAGANEQF
TRBV12-3/TRBV12-4,TRBJ2-2,-,ASSPDQANTGELF
TRBV25-1,TRBJ1-1,-,ASSPLRGEAF
TRBV3-1,TRBJ2-1,-,ASSLGLLDEQF
TRBV19,TRBJ1-2,TRBD1,ASSIGVSTGGGNGYT
TRBV7-9,TRBJ1-4,-,ASSLSSLNEKLF